The 30 T cell receptor beta chains in this list originate from one sample, sequenced in a study of T cell clusters in autoimmune cytopenias. TRB was amplified by touch-down multiplex PCR, primer pools A and B combined. TCRdb reanalyzed the multiplex PCR reads and collapses them to one entry per CDR3 protein, without DNA. The ten top clones account for 50% to 60%, within a sample of some 1,400 distinct CDR3 sequences. TRB amplification used roughly 250 ng of peripheral blood genomic DNA. The same specimen was also included in a second study, on T cell repertoires in aging, cancer and after chemotherapy.

The specimen was peripheral blood. These TCRs come from a human donor with chronic lymphocytic leukemia.

This clonotype counts as medium-sized by frequency. The chain links TRBV13 to TRBJ2-4; absent DNA, TCRdb's TRBD1 call cannot be checked. Germline V lookup: CDR1 PRHDT, CDR2 FYEKMQ (reference sequence). The CDR3 runs 15 residues. The CDR3 sequence: CASSFDPDGGNIQYF. Combining the CDR3 with reference TRBV13 and TRBJ2-4 gives the whole variable domain AAGVIQSPRHLIKEKRETATLKCYPIPRHDTVYWYQQGPGQDPQFLISFYEKMQSDKGSIPDRFSAQQFSDYHSELNMSSLELGDSALYFCASSFDPDGGNIQYFGAGTRLSVL.

Considering frequency, this clonotype is large. This chain links TRBV19 with TRBJ2-3; with no DNA, the TCRdb D assignment of TRBD1 cannot be verified. CDR1 is LNHDA and CDR2 is SQIVND in the germline V gene (reference sequence). The CDR3 runs to 15 residues. The CDR3 here is CASRRPGEQGDTQYF.

This clonotype is called medium-sized (0.01 to 0.1%) based on its frequency. The V and J genes are TRBV6-5 and TRBJ1-6; the TCRdb call, TRBD1, lacks DNA for checking. The CDR3 has 15 amino acids. Germline V gene data show CDR1 as MNHEY and CDR2 as SVGAGI. CDR3 loop: CASSYTAREVSPLHF.

The chain joins TRBV28 to TRBJ1-2; TCRdb outputs TRBD1, but without DNA this stays unchecked. Per germline, CDR1 MDHEN and CDR2 SYDVKM. The CDR3 is made up of 15 amino acids. The CDR3 sequence is CASSSPGGGNYGYTF.

This clonotype is called large (0.1 to 1%) based on its frequency. The gene calls are TRBV19 and TRBJ2-3. Looked up from germline, CDR1 is LNHDA and CDR2 is SQIVND (reference sequence). The CDR3 runs 13 residues. The CDR3 sequence is CASSITVVDTQYF.

This clonotype ranks as medium-sized in terms of frequency. The V gene is TRBV20-1, the J gene TRBJ2-2; TCRdb gives TRBD2 as the D gene, but with no DNA this cannot be confirmed. Germline-derived CDR1 and CDR2 are DFQATT and SNEGSKA (reference sequence). The length of the CDR3 is 14 residues. CDR3 loop: CSAGTSGITGELFF.

This clonotype shows up as medium-sized by frequency. V usage is TRBV19 and J usage is TRBJ1-6. This CDR3 spans 14 amino acids. Germline V lookup: CDR1 LNHDA, CDR2 SQIVND (reference sequence). CDR3: CASSIRTELSPLHF.

This clonotype shows up as medium-sized (0.01 to 0.1%) by frequency. V and J are TRBV6-5 and TRBJ2-2; TCRdb designates TRBD2, a call that cannot be tested without DNA. The CDR3 sequence is 16 residues long. Per germline, CDR1 MNHEY and CDR2 SVGAGI. CDR3 sequence reads: CASSYPRLAGNGELFF.

This clonotype counts as medium-sized by frequency. V usage is TRBV24-1 and J usage is TRBJ2-5; TCRdb picks TRBD2, but there is no DNA to check that call. The germline V gene encodes CDR1 KGHDR and CDR2 SFDVKD. The CDR3 length is 14 residues. The CDR3 sequence: CATSDARGEGTQYF.

The CDR3 spells CASRQGASYEQYF. The chain links TRBV27 to TRBJ2-7; as DNA is missing, the TRBD1 call by TCRdb cannot be tested. CDR1 and CDR2 (germline): MNHEY, SMNVEV (reference sequence). The CDR3 runs to 13 residues.

This clonotype counts as medium-sized by frequency. This chain uses TRBV19 with TRBJ1-6; TCRdb names TRBD1, which stays unverified in the absence of DNA. CDR3 length: 15 residues. The V gene's germline CDR1 is LNHDA and CDR2 SQIVND (reference sequence). CDR3: CASSMGQGVDSPLHF.

This clonotype ranks as medium-sized in terms of frequency. This sequence joins TRBV11-1 and TRBJ2-4; TCRdb calls TRBD1, which cannot be checked without DNA. CDR1 is SGHAT and CDR2 is FQDESV in the germline V gene (reference sequence). The CDR3 sequence is 14 residues long. The CDR3 reads CASSPDSHKNIQYF.

The rearrangement links TRBV7-2 to TRBJ2-7; absent DNA, TCRdb's TRBD2 call cannot be checked. The CDR3 loop spans 18 amino acids. The V gene's germline CDR1 is SGHTA and CDR2 FQGNSA. The CDR3 here is CASSLRAGTSGSSYEQYF.

This clonotype ranks as medium-sized in terms of frequency. J is TRBJ2-1 and V is TRBV24-1; without DNA, the TCRdb call of TRBD1 cannot be checked. The CDR3 is made up of 13 amino acids. Germline V gives CDR1 KGHDR, CDR2 SFDVKD. CDR3 sequence: CATGAGAYNEQFF.

The rearrangement joins TRBV9 to TRBJ2-7. There are 14 residues in the CDR3. The germline V gene encodes CDR1 SGDLS and CDR2 YYNGEE. CDR3 sequence: CASSASGFLGEQYF.

V is TRBV7-9 and J is TRBJ2-5; TCRdb indicates TRBD1, and absent DNA this call remains unverified. CDR1 and CDR2 from the germline V gene are SEHNR and FQNEAQ (reference sequence). The CDR3 spans 11 residues. CDR3 protein: CASSLGGTQYF.

V gene TRBV20-1 combines with J gene TRBJ2-5; with no DNA, the TCRdb D assignment of TRBD1 cannot be verified. CDR3 length: 15 residues. The germline V gene encodes CDR1 DFQATT and CDR2 SNEGSKA (reference sequence). Here the CDR3 reads CSARRGETDFETQYF.

By frequency, this clonotype is medium-sized. The CDR3 spells CATSDDRVDTGELFF. J is TRBJ2-2 and V is TRBV24-1; lacking DNA, the TRBD1 call made by TCRdb goes unchecked. This CDR3 comprises 15 residues. The germline V gene encodes CDR1 KGHDR and CDR2 SFDVKD.

The J gene is TRBJ1-4, the V gene TRBV7-9; TCRdb selects TRBD1, and the lack of DNA leaves this call unchecked. The CDR3 spans 14 residues. Per germline, CDR1 SEHNR and CDR2 FQNEAQ (reference sequence). Here the CDR3 reads CASSPGTGVEKLFF.

Its frequency marks this clonotype as medium-sized. The rearrangement links TRBV18 to TRBJ2-7; absent DNA, TCRdb's TRBD1 call cannot be checked. The germline V gene encodes CDR1 KGHSH and CDR2 LQKENI. The CDR3 is made up of 15 amino acids. The CDR3 loop is CASSPTGQGVHEQYF.

The chain links TRBV5-1 to TRBJ2-7; TCRdb picks TRBD1, but there is no DNA to check that call. Germline loops: CDR1 SGHRS, CDR2 YFSETQ. This CDR3 contains 16 residues. CDR3 residues: CASSPVGDSSVGEQYF.

Its frequency marks this clonotype as medium-sized. The chain uses TRBV5-1 and TRBJ1-2. The CDR3 is 12 residues long. Looked up from germline, CDR1 is SGHRS and CDR2 is YFSETQ. The CDR3 region is CASSLTPDGYTF.

The chain recombines TRBV28 with TRBJ1-5; TCRdb outputs TRBD1, but without DNA this stays unchecked. The germline V gene encodes CDR1 MDHEN and CDR2 SYDVKM. This CDR3 has 14 amino acids. The CDR3 sequence is CASRGTGGTQPQHF.

By frequency, this clonotype registers medium-sized. The gene calls are TRBV29-1 and TRBJ1-1; the TCRdb D gene call, TRBD1, has no DNA to confirm it. Germline V lookup: CDR1 SQVTM, CDR2 ANQGSEA. The CDR3 has 13 amino acids. The CDR3 loop is CSVRDRGGTEAFF.

This clonotype is deemed medium-sized by its frequency. This chain joins TRBV30 and TRBJ2-7; checking the TCRdb D call of TRBD1 is not possible without DNA. The CDR3 has 16 amino acids. Germline values: CDR1 GTSNPN, CDR2 SVGIG (reference sequence). CDR3 amino acids: CAWSSRGGTPRGEQYF. Looking up the rest from reference TRBV30 and TRBJ2-7 gives the full variable domain: SQTIHQWPATLVQPVGSPLSLECTVEGTSNPNLYWYRQAAGRGLQLLFYSVGIGQISSEVPQNLSASRPQDRQFILSSKKLLLSDSGFYLCAWSSRGGTPRGEQYFGPGTRLTVT.

Considering frequency, this clonotype is medium-sized (0.01 to 0.1%). The V and J genes are TRBV19 and TRBJ2-7; the D gene TCRdb calls, TRBD1, cannot be checked with no DNA. Looked up from germline, CDR1 is LNHDA and CDR2 is SQIVND (reference sequence). The CDR3 is made up of 14 amino acids. The CDR3 sequence: CASSIKNRDYEQYF.

This clonotype shows up as medium-sized (0.01 to 0.1%) by frequency. The CDR3 spells CASSPEVGLETQYF. The chain is built from TRBV12-3 or TRBV12-4 and TRBJ2-5; TCRdb's D gene call, TRBD1, goes unchecked for lack of DNA. The CDR3 contains 14 residues.

The chain links TRBV6-2 or TRBV6-3 to TRBJ2-1; with no DNA, the TCRdb D assignment of TRBD2 cannot be verified. The CDR3 totals 13 residues. The germline CDR1 and CDR2 sequences are MNHEY and SVGEGT. This CDR3 reads CASSPTSYNEQFF.

The genes are TRBV20-1 and TRBJ2-7; the TRBD1 assignment by TCRdb is unverifiable without DNA. Germline V gene data show CDR1 as DFQATT and CDR2 as SNEGSKA (reference sequence). The CDR3 contains 14 residues. CDR3 sequence: CSARALATGYEQYF.

By frequency, this clonotype is medium-sized. V and J are TRBV6-2 or TRBV6-3 and TRBJ1-6; TCRdb's D call, TRBD1, is unchecked because there is no DNA. The germline CDR1 and CDR2 sequences are MNHEY and SVGEGT. The CDR3 has 14 residues. The CDR3 loop is CASTQQGPRSPLHF.